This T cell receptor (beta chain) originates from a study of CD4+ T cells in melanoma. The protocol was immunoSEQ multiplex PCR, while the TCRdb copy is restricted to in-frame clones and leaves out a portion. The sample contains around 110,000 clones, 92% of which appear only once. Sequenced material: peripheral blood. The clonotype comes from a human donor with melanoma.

CDR3 DNA: TGTGCCAGCAGCCCGCGGGGGCCCCACTCTGGGGCCAACGTCCTGACTTTC. This translates into CASSPRGPHSGANVLTF. This chain joins TRBV4-2 and TRBJ2-6; possible D gene TRBD2, 7 bases. Germline lookup yields CDR1 LGHNA and CDR2 YNFKEQ. Trimming left V 4 bases short and J 0 bases short, with 13 bases between. The CDR3 length is 17 residues.